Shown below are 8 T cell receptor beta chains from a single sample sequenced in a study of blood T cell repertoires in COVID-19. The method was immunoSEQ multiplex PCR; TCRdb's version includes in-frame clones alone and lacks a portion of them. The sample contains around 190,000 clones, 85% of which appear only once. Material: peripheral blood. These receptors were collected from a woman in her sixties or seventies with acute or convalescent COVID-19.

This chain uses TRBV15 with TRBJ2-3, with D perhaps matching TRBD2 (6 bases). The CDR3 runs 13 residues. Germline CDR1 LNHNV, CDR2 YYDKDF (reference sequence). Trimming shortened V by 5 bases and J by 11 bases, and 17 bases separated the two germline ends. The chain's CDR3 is CATSFGRGNGQYF. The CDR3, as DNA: TGTGCCACCAGCTTCGGGAGAGGGAATGGGCAGTATTTT. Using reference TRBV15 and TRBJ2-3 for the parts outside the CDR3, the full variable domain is DAMVIQNPRYQVTQFGKPVTLSCSQTLNHNVMYWYQQKSSQAPKLLFHYYDKDFNNEADTPDNFQSRRPNTSFCFLDIRSPGLGDTAMYLCATSFGRGNGQYFGPGTRLTVL.

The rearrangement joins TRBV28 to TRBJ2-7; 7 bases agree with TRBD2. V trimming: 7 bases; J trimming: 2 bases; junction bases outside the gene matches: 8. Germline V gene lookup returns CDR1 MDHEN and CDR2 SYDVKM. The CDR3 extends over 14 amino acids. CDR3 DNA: TGTGCCAGCACCCCTCGGGGGGTTCCCTACGAGCAGTACGTC. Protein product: CASTPRGVPYEQYV.

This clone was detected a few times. For the CDR3, the DNA is TGTGCCAGCAGTTCCTTGGGGGGACCCAGCACTGAAGCTTTCTTT. As protein: CASSSLGGPSTEAFF. The V gene is TRBV27, the J gene TRBJ1-1, with TRBD1 as a possible D gene (5 bases). The CDR3 runs to 15 residues. Germline loops: CDR1 MNHEY, CDR2 SMNVEV (reference sequence). V was cut by 4 bases and J by 4 bases, with 16 bases left in between.

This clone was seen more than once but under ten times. CDR3 DNA: TGTGCCAGCAGCTTCGACAGGGGTGGCTACACCTTC. Its protein is CASSFDRGGYTF. The chain recombines TRBV7-9 with TRBJ1-2, with 8 bases lining up with TRBD1. This CDR3 has 12 residues. V lost 3 bases and J lost 7; bases outside the gene matches: 1. Germline lookup yields CDR1 SEHNR and CDR2 FQNEAQ (reference sequence).

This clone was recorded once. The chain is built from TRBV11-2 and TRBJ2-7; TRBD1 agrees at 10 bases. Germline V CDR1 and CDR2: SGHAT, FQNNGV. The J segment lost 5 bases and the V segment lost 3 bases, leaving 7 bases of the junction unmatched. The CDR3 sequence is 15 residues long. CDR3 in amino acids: CASSFPGQGRHEQYF. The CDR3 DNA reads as TGTGCCAGCAGCTTCCCGGGACAGGGGAGGCACGAGCAGTACTTC.

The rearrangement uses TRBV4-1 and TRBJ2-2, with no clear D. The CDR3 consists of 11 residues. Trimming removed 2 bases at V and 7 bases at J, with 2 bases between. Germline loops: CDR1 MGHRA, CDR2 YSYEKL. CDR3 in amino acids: CASSQYGELFF. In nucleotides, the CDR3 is TGCGCCAGCAGCCAATACGGGGAGCTGTTTTTT.

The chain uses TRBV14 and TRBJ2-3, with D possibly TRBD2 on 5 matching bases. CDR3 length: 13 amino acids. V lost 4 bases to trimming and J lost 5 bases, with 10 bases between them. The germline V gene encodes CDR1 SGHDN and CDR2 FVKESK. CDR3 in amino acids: CASSPDSVDTQYF. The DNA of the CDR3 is TGTGCCAGCAGCCCGGACTCGGTAGATACGCAGTATTTT.

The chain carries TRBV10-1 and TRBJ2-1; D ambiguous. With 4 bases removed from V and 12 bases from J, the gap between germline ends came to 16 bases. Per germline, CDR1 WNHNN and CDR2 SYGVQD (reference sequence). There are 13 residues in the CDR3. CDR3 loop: CASSAQRTIGQFF. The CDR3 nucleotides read TGCGCCAGCAGTGCGCAACGTACAATTGGGCAGTTCTTC.